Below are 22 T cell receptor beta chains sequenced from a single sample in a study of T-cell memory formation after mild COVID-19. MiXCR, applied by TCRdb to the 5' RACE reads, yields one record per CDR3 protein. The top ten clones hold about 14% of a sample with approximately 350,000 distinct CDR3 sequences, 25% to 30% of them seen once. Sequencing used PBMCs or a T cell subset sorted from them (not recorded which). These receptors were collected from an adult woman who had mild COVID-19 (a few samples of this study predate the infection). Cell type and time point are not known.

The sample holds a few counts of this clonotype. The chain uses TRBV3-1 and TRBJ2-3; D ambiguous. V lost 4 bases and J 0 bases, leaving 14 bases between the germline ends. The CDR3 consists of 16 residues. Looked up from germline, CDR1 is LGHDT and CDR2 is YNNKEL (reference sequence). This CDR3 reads CASSPFRRVSTDTQYF. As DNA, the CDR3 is TGTGCCAGCAGCCCCTTTAGGAGAGTCAGCACAGATACGCAGTATTTT.

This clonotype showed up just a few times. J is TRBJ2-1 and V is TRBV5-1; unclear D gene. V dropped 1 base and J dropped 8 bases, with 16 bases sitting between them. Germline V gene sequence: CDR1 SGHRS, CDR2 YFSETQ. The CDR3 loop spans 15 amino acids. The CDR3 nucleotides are TGCGCCAGCAGCTTGCTGGTGTCTGGTCGTCATGAGCAGTTCTTC. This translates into CASSLLVSGRHEQFF.

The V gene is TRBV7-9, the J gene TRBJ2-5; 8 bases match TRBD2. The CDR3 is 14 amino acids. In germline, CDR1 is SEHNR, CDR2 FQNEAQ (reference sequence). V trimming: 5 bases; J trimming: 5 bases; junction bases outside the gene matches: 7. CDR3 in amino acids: CASSPRAGVETQYF. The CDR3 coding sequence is TGTGCCAGCAGCCCTAGAGCGGGAGTTGAGACCCAGTACTTC.

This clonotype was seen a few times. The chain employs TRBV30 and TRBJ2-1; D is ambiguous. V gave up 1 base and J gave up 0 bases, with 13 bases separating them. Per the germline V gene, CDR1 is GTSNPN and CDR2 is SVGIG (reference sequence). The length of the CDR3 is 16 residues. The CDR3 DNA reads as TGTGCCTGGAGTGGAGGAGCCGGATACTCCTACAATGAGCAGTTCTTC. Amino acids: CAWSGGAGYSYNEQFF.

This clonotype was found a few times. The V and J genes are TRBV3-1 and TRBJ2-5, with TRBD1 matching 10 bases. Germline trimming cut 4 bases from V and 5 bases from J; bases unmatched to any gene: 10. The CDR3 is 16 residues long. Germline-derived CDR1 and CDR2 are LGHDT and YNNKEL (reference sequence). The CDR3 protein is CASSPSPGQGKETQYF. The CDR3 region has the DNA TGTGCCAGCAGCCCGAGCCCGGGACAGGGGAAGGAGACCCAGTACTTC.

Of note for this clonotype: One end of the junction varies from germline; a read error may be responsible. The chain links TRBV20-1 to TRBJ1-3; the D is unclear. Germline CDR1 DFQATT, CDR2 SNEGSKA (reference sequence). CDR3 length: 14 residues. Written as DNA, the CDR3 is TGCAGTGCTAGAGAACCTTCCACTGGAAGCACCATATATTTT. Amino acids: CSAREPSTGSTIYF.

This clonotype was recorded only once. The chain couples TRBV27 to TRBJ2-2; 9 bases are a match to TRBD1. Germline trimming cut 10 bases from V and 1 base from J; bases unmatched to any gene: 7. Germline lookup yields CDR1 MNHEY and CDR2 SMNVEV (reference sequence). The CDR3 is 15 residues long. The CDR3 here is CANAQDRGNTGELFF. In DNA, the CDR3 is TGTGCCAACGCTCAGGACAGGGGGAACACCGGGGAGCTGTTTTTT.

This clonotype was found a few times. CDR3 DNA sequence: TGTGCCAGTAGGAGCCAGGGGGCTTGGCAAGAGACCCAGTACTTC. Translating gives CASRSQGAWQETQYF. The chain joins TRBV19 to TRBJ2-5, with 8 bases fitting TRBD1. The V and J ends lost 6 bases and 2 bases, in that order; junction bases with no gene match: 8. The V gene's germline CDR1 is LNHDA and CDR2 SQIVND (reference sequence). The CDR3 has 15 amino acids.

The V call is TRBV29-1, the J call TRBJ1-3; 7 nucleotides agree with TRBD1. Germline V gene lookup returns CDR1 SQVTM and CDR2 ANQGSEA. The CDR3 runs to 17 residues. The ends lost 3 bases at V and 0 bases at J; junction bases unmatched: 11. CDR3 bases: TGCAGCGTTGACAACCCCGACAGGGACTACTCTGGAAACACCATATATTTT. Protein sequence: CSVDNPDRDYSGNTIYF.

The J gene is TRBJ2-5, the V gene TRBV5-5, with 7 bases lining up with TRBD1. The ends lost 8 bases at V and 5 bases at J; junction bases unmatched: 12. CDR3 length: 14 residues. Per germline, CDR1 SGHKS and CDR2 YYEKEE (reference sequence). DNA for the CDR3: TGTGCCAGTCTTTTCGGGACAGTAGATGAGACCCAGTACTTC. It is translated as CASLFGTVDETQYF. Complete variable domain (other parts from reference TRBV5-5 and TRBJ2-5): DAGVTQSPTHLIKTRGQQVTLRCSPISGHKSVSWYQQVLGQGPQFIFQYYEKEERGRGNFPDRFSARQFPNYSSELNVNALLLGDSALYLCASLFGTVDETQYFGPGTRLLVL.

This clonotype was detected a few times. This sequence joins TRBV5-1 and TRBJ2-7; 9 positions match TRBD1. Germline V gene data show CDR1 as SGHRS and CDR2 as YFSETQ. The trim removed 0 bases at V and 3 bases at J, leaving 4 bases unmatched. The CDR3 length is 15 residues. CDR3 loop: CASSLGGQGFYEQYF. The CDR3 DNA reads TGCGCCAGCAGCTTGGGGGGACAGGGATTCTACGAGCAGTACTTC.

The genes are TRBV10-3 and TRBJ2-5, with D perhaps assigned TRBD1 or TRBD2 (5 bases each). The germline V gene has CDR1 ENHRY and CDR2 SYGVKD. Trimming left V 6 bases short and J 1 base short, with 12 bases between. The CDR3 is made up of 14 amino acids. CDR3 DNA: TGTGCCATCAGGGGACGGAGAACCCAAGAGACCCAGTACTTC. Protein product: CAIRGRRTQETQYF.

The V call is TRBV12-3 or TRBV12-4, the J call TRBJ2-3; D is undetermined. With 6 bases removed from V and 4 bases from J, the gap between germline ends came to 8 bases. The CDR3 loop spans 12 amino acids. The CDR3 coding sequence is TGTGCCAGCAGCCTCCAGCCAGATACGCAGTATTTT. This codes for CASSLQPDTQYF.

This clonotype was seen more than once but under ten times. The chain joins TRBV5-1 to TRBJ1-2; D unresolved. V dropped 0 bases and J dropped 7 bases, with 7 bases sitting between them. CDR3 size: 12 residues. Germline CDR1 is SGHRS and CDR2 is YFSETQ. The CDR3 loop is CASSLDVFGYTF. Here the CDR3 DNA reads TGCGCCAGCAGCTTGGACGTTTTTGGCTACACCTTC.

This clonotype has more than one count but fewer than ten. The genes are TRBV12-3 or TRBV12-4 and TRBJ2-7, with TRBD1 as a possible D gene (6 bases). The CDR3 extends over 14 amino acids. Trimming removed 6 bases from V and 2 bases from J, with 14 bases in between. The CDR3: CASRIGTLAYEQYF. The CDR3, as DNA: TGTGCCAGCAGAATAGGGACATTAGCCTACGAGCAGTACTTC.

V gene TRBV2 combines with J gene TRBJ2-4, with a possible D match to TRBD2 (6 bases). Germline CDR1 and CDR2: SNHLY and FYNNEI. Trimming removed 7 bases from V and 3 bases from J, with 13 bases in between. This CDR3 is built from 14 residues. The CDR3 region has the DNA TGTGCCAGCATAGGGGATAGCGGCAAAAACATTCAGTACTTC. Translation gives CASIGDSGKNIQYF.

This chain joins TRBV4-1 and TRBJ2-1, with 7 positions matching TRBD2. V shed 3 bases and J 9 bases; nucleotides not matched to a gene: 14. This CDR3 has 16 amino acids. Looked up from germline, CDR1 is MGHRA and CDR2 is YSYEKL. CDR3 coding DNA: TGCGCCAGCAGCCACAGTCCCGGGACTGGGGGGGGTGAGCAGTTCTTC. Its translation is CASSHSPGTGGGEQFF.

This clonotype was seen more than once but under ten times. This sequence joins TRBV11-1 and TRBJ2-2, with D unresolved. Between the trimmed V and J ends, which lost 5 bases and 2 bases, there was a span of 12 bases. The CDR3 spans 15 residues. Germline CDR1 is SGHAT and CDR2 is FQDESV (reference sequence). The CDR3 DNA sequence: TGTGCCAGCAGCGTTAGCCAACTTAACACCGGGGAGCTGTTTTTT. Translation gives CASSVSQLNTGELFF.

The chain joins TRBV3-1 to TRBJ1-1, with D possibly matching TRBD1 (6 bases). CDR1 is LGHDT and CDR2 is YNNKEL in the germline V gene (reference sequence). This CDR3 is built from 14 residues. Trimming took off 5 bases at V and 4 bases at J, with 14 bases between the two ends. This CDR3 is CASSYKGVGTEAFF. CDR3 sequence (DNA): TGTGCCAGCAGCTATAAGGGGGTTGGCACTGAAGCTTTCTTT.

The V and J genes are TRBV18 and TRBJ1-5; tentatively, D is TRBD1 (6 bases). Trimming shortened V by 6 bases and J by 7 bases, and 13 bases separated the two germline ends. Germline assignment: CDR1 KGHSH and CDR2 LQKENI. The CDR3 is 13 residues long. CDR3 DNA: TGTGCCAGCTCTCCAGGACAGATGCAGCCCCAGCATTTT. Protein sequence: CASSPGQMQPQHF.

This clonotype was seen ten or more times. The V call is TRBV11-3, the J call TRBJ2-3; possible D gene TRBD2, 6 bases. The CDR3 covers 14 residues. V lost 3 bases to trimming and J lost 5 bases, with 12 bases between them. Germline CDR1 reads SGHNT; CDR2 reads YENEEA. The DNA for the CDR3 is TGTGCCAGCAGCTTCGTCGGGAGTGTAGATACGCAGTATTTT. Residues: CASSFVGSVDTQYF.

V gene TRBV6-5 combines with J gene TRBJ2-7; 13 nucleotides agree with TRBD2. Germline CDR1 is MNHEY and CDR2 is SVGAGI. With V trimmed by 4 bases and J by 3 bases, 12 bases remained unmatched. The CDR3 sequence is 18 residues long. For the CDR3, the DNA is TGTGCCAGCAGTTCTAAGACTAGCGGGAGGATAAGTCGCTACGAGCAGTACTTC. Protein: CASSSKTSGRISRYEQYF.